The source of this T cell receptor (beta chain) is a study of blood T cell repertoires in COVID-19. About the study: Sources were T cells, B-cell-depleted T cells, or PBMCs; the material itself was cDNA or gDNA.

Germline V gene sequence: CDR1 SGHVS, CDR2 FNYEAQ. The CDR3 covers 13 residues. With 5 bases removed from V and 1 base from J, the gap between germline ends came to 8 bases. TCRdb keeps only in-frame clones here, not all; method: immunoSEQ multiplex PCR. Among 150,000 to 200,000 clones listed, about 85% were seen once. This receptor was identified in a woman in her seventies with COVID-19, enrolled during active disease. This chain uses TRBV7-6 with TRBJ1-1, with unresolved D. Sequencing input: peripheral blood. CDR3 amino acids: CASSTRANTEAFF. CDR3 bases: TGTGCCAGCAGCACGAGGGCGAACACTGAAGCTTTCTTT.